This T cell receptor beta chain was recovered during a study of blood T cell repertoires in COVID-19. Study-level information: The study drew acute and convalescent COVID-19 samples from the United States, Italy and Spain.

Libraries were prepared by immunoSEQ multiplex PCR; TCRdb keeps only in-frame clonotypes and omits some of them. Of over 150,000 clones listed, 84% are singletons. V lost 3 bases to trimming and J lost 2 bases, with 19 bases between them. Germline CDR1 SGHTA, CDR2 FQGNSA. The length of the CDR3 is 18 residues. The source of this sequence is a man aged 18-30 years with active or convalescent COVID-19. The genes are TRBV7-2 and TRBJ2-2, with D maybe TRBD2 (5 bases). The specimen was peripheral blood. CDR3 sequence (DNA): TGTGCCAGCAGCTTTAAAGGAGGAGCGGAGACCAACACCGGGGAGCTGTTTTTT. Protein sequence: CASSFKGGAETNTGELFF.